This T cell receptor (beta chain) was retrieved from a study of OX40 agonist ivuxolimab in advanced cancers. Study at large: Patients undergoing dose escalation presented with hepatocellular carcinoma, melanoma, renal cell or head and neck cancer. Study results and caveats: Both blood CD4+ and CD8+ T cells showed clonal growth by week 6 at 0.1 to 3.0 mg/kg.

Generated by immunoSEQ multiplex PCR, the TCRdb table keeps only in-frame clones and is missing some. The sample gives roughly 100,000 clones, approximately 87% of which show up once; around 1.5% is in the top ten. This clone was recorded a few times. Its antigen is undetermined. The CDR3 has 14 residues. V was shortened by 3 bases and J by 2 bases, with 7 bases between the two germline ends. In germline, CDR1 is LNHDA, CDR2 SQIVND (reference sequence). The source of this sequence is an adult with an advanced solid tumor such as melanoma, head and neck, liver or kidney cancer. This sequence joins TRBV19 and TRBJ2-2; D is uncertain. Sequencing used CD4+ or CD8+ T cells sorted from blood, obtained in a trial of the OX40 agonist ivuxolimab. DNA of the CDR3: TGTGCCAGTAGTATCCAAGGTAACACCGGGGAGCTGTTTTTT. It translates to CASSIQGNTGELFF.